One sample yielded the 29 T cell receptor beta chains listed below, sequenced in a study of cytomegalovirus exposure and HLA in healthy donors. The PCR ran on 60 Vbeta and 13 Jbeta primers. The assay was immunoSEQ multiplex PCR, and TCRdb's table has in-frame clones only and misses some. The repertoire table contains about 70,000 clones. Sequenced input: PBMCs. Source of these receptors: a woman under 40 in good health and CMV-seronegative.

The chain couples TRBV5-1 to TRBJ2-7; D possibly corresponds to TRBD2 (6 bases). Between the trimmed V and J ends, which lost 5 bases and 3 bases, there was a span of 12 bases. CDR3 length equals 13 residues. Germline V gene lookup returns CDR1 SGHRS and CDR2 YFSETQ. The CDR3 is CASRGGSDYEQYF. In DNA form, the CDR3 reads TGCGCCAGCAGGGGAGGATCAGACTACGAGCAGTACTTC.

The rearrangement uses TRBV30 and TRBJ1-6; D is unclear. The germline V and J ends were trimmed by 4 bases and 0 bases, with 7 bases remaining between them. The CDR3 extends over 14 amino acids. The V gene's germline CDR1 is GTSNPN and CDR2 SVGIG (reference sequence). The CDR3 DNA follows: TGTGCCTGGACAAGGAGCTCCTATAATTCACCCCTCCACTTT. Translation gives CAWTRSSYNSPLHF. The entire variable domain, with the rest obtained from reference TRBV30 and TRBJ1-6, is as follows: SQTIHQWPATLVQPVGSPLSLECTVEGTSNPNLYWYRQAAGRGLQLLFYSVGIGQISSEVPQNLSASRPQDRQFILSSKKLLLSDSGFYLCAWTRSSYNSPLHFGNGTRLTVT.

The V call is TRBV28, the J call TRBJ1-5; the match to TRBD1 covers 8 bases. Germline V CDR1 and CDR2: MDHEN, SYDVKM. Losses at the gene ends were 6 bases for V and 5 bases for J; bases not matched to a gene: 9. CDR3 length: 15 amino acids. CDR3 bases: TGTGCCAGCAGGTACGGACAGGGAGGCGATCAGCCCCAGCATTTT. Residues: CASRYGQGGDQPQHF. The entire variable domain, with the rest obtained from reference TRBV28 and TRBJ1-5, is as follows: DVKVTQSSRYLVKRTGEKVFLECVQDMDHENMFWYRQDPGLGLRLIYFSYDVKMKEKGDIPEGYSVSREKKERFSLILESASTNQTSMYLCASRYGQGGDQPQHFGDGTRLSIL.

The CDR3 bases are TGTGCCAGCTCACCCGCAGGCTGGGGCTACACCTTC. This sequence encodes CASSPAGWGYTF. V usage is TRBV18 and J usage is TRBJ1-2; no clear D. This CDR3 has 12 residues. Trimming removed 3 bases from V and 8 bases from J, with 10 bases in between. From germline, CDR1 is KGHSH and CDR2 LQKENI.

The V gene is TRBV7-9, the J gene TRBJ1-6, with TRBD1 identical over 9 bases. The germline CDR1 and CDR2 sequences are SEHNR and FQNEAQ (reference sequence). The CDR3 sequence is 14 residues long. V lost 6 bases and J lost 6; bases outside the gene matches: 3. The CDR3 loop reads CASRSGQGNSPLHF. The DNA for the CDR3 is TGTGCCAGCAGATCGGGACAGGGTAATTCACCCCTCCACTTT. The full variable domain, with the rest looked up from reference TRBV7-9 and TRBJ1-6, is DTGVSQNPRHKITKRGQNVTFRCDPISEHNRLYWYRQTLGQGPEFLTYFQNEAQLEKSRLLSDRFSAERPKGSFSTLEIQRTEQGDSAMYLCASRSGQGNSPLHFGNGTRLTVT.

CDR3 region: CASSFGGYEQYF. The CDR3 DNA is TGTGCCAGCAGTTTCGGCGGCTACGAGCAGTACTTC. V usage is TRBV27 and J usage is TRBJ2-7; no reliable D call. Germline V gene data show CDR1 as MNHEY and CDR2 as SMNVEV (reference sequence). This CDR3 has 12 amino acids. V was cut by 3 bases and J by 3 bases, with 6 bases left in between.

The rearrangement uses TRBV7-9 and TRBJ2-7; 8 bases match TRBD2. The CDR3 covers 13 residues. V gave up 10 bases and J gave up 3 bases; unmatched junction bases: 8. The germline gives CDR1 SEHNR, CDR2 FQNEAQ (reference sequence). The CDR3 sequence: CATFPGGNYEQYF. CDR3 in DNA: TGTGCCACCTTTCCGGGGGGGAACTACGAGCAGTACTTC.

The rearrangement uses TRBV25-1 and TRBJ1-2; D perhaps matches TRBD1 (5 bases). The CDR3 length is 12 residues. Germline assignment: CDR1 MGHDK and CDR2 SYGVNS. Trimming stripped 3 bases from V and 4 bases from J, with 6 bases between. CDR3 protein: CASSEQGYGYTF. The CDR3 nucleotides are TGTGCCAGCAGTGAGCAGGGCTATGGCTACACCTTC.

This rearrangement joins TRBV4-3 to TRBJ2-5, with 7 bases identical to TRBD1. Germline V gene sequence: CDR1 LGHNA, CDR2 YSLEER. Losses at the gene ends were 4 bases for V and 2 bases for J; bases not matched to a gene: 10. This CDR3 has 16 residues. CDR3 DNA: TGCGCCAGCAGCCTAGGTGCCGGGACAGAACAAGAGACCCAGTACTTC. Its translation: CASSLGAGTEQETQYF.

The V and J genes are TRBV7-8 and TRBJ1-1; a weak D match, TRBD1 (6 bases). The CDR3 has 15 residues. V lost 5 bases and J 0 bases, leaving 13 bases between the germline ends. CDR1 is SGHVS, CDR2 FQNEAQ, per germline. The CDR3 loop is CASSGHGTLNTEAFF. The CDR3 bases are TGTGCCAGCAGCGGACATGGGACATTGAACACTGAAGCTTTCTTT. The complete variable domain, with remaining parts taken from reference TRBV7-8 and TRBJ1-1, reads GAGVSQSPRYKVAKRGQDVALRCDPISGHVSLFWYQQALGQGPEFLTYFQNEAQLDKSGLPSDRFFAERPEGSVSTLKIQRTQQEDSAVYLCASSGHGTLNTEAFFGQGTRLTVV.

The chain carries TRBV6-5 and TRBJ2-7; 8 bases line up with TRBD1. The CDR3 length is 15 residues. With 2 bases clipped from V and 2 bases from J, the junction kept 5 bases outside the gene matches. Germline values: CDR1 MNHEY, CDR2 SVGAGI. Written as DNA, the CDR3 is TGTGCCAGCAGTTACCTGACAGGGGAAACCTACGAGCAGTACTTC. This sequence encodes CASSYLTGETYEQYF.

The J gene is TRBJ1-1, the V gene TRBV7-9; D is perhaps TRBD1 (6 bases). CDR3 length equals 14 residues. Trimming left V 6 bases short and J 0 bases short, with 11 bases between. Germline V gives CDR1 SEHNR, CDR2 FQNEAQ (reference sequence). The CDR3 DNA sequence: TGTGCCAGCAGTCCACAGGGCATGAACACTGAAGCTTTCTTT. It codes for CASSPQGMNTEAFF.

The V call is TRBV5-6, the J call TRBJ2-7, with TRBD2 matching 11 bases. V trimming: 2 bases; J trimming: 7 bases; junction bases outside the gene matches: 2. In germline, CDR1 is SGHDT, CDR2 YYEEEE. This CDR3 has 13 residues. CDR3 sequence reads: CASSFTSGGEQYF. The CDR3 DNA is TGTGCCAGCAGCTTTACTAGCGGGGGTGAGCAGTACTTC.

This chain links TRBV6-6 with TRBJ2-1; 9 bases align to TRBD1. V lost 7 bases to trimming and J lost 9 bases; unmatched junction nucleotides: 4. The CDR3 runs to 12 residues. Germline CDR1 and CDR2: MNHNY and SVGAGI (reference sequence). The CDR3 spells CASKWTGVEQFF. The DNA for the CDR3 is TGTGCCAGCAAGTGGACAGGGGTTGAGCAGTTCTTC.

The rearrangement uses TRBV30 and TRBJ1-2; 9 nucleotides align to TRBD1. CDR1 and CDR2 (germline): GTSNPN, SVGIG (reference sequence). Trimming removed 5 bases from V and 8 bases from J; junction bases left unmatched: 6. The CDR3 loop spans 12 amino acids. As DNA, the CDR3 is TGTGCCTGGGGGAACAGGGGGCACGGCTACACCTTC. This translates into CAWGNRGHGYTF.

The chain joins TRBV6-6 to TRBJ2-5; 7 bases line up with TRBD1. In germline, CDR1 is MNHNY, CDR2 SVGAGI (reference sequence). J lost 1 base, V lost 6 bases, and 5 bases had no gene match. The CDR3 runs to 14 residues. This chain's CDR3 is CASRSDRPQETQYF. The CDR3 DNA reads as TGTGCCAGCAGGTCGGACAGGCCCCAAGAGACCCAGTACTTC.

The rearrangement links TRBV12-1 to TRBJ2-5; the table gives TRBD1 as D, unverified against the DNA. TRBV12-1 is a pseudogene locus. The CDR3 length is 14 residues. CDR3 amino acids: CASSFRSSKETQYF. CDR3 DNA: TGTGCCAGCAGCTTCCGCTCCAGTAAAGAGACCCAGTACTTC.

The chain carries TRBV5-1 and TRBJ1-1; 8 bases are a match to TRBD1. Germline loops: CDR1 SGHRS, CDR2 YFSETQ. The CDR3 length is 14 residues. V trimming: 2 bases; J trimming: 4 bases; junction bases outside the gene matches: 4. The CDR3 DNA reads TGCGCCAGCAGCTTCAGGACAGGGATCACTGAAGCTTTCTTT. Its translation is CASSFRTGITEAFF. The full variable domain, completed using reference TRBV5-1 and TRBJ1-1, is KAGVTQTPRYLIKTRGQQVTLSCSPISGHRSVSWYQQTPGQGLQFLFEYFSETQRNKGNFPGRFSGRQFSNSRSEMNVSTLELGDSALYLCASSFRTGITEAFFGQGTRLTVV.

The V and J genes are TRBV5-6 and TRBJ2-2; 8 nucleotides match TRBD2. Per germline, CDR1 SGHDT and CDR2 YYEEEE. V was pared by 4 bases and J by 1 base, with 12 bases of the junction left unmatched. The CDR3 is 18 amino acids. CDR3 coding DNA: TGTGCCAGCAGCCGCCGACTTGGCGGGGGGAAGAACACCGGGGAGCTGTTTTTT. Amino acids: CASSRRLGGGKNTGELFF.

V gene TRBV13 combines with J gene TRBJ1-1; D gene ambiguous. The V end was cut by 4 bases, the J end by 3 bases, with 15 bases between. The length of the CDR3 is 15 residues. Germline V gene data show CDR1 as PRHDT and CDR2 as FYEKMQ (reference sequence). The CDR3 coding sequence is TGTGCCAGCAGCTCAACCGCTCCGGGAGACACTGAAGCTTTCTTT. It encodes CASSSTAPGDTEAFF.

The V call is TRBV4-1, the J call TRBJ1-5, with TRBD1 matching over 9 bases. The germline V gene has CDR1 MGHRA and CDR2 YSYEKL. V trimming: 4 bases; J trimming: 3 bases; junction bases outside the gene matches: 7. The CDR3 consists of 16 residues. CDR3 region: CASSLDRGGINQPQHF. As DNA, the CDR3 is TGCGCCAGCAGCCTTGACAGGGGGGGGATCAATCAGCCCCAGCATTTT.

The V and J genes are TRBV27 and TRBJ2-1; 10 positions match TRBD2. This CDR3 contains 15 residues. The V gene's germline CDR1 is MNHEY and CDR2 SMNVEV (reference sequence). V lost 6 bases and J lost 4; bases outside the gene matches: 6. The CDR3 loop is CASSITSGAYNEQFF. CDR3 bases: TGTGCCAGCAGCATCACTAGCGGGGCATACAATGAGCAGTTCTTC.

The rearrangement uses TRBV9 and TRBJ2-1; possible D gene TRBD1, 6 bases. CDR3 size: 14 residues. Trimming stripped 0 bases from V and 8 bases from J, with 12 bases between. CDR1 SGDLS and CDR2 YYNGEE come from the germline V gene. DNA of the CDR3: TGTGCCAGCAGCGTAGGGGGGCTTTTCGATGAGCAGTTCTTC. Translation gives CASSVGGLFDEQFF.

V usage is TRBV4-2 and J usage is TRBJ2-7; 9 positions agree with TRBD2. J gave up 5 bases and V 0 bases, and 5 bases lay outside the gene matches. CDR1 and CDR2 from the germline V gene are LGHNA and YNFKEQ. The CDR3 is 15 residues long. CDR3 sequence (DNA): TGTGCCAGCAGCCAAGATTCCGGGACTAGCAACGAGCAGTACTTC. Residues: CASSQDSGTSNEQYF.

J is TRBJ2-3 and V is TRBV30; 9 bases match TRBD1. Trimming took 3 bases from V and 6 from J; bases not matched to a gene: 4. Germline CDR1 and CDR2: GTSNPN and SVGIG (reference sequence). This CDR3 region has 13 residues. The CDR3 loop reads CAWSADRGDTQYF. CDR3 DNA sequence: TGTGCCTGGAGCGCGGACAGGGGCGATACGCAGTATTTT.

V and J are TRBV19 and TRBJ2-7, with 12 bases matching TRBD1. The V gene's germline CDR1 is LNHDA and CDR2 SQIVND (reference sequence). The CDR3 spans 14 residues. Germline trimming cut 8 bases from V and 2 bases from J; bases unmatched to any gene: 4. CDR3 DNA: TGTGCCAGTTCCCGGGACAGGGGGCCCTACGAGCAGTACTTC. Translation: CASSRDRGPYEQYF.

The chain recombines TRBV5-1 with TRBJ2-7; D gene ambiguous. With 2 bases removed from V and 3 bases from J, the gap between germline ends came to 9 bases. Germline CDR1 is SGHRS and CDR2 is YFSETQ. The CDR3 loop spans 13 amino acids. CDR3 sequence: CASSLVQNYEQYF. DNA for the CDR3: TGCGCCAGCAGCTTAGTGCAGAACTACGAGCAGTACTTC.

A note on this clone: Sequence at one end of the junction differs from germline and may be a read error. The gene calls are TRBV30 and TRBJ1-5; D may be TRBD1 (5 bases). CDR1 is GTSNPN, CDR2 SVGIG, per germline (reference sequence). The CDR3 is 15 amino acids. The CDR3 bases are TGTGCCGGGAGTTCCCCGTTGAGACAGAATCAGCCCCAGCATTTT. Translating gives CAGSSPLRQNQPQHF.

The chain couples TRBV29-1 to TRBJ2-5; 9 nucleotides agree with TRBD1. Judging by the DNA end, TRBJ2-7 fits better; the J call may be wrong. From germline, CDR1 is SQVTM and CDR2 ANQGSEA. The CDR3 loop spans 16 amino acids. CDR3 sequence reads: CSVEVYGTGRNYEQYF. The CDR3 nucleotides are TGCAGCGTTGAAGTCTATGGGACAGGGCGAAACTACGAGCAGTACTTC.